Sequencing of this TCR beta chain was carried out in a study of CD8+CD57+ T cells in acquired aplastic anemia. On the study more broadly: The DNA of sorted CD4+ and CD8+ cells averaged roughly 3.2 ug. Findings and limits, study-wide: Patients and controls were found to share twenty-nine CD8+ CDR3 sequences.

The authors sequenced patients whose flow cytometry had shown CD8+CD57+ cell expansion. Everyone among the patients had severe acquired aplastic anemia. This clonotype was seen repeatedly, ten times or more. The antigen is not known. Both TCR beta VDJ combination and CDR3 sequence profiling were carried out. Genomic DNA was the template for this profiling. Each CDR3 protein is one row after TCRdb ran MiXCR on the reads. The data contain about 150,000 distinct CDR3 sequences, less than 60% of them singletons. Germline V gene sequence: CDR1 DFQATT, CDR2 SNEGSKA (reference sequence). This CDR3 region has 16 residues. After removal of 5 bases from V and 0 bases from J, the junction contained 5 bases not matched to a gene.

The chain links TRBV20-1 to TRBJ2-6; 9 positions match TRBD2. The sample was sorted CD4+, CD8+, or CD8+CD57+ T cells (not recorded which) from PBMCs. The receptor was derived from a human donor with aplastic anemia. The CDR3 DNA reads TGCAGTGCTGGAGCGGGGGGCCCCTCTGGGGCCAACGTCCTGACTTTC. It translates to CSAGAGGPSGANVLTF.